A selection of T cell receptor beta chains follows, all from one sample in a study of control samples from healthy donors and cancer patients. Assay: immunoSEQ multiplex PCR; the TCRdb copy retains only in-frame clones and omits some. The sample includes about 140,000 clones, less than 90% of them seen just once. The specimen sequenced was blood. These receptors originate from a woman aged 25-40 years in good health. Both conserved end residues are trimmed from each CDR3. Each record gives: V gene, J gene, clone size, D gene, CDR3 protein. A D gene is named only where the DNA matches it firmly. The size field is filled for only some rows; it gives once, few, many or a size class.

>TRBV24-1|TRBJ2-2|-|-
ATGSGELF
>TRBV4-2|TRBJ1-2|-|-
ASSQGNYGYT
>TRBV9|TRBJ1-1|once|-
ASSVALNTEAF
>TRBV7-7|TRBJ1-3|-|-
ASSPGLSSGNTIY
>TRBV27|TRBJ1-2|-|TRBD1
ASSPRPRGWNGYT
>TRBV29-1|TRBJ2-1|-|-
SVEDLGYNEQF
>TRBV3-1/TRBV3-2|TRBJ2-1|-|TRBD2
ASSQAGLALEQF
>TRBV30|TRBJ1-1|once|TRBD1
AWRDRGLNTEAF
>TRBV11-3|TRBJ2-1|-|-
ASSRGLTNEQF
>TRBV5-4|TRBJ1-5|-|-
AWGSGRNQPQH
>TRBV3-1/TRBV3-2|TRBJ2-5|-|TRBD1
ASNSGRTGGRWQETQY
>TRBV15|TRBJ1-5|-|-
ATSRDRYQPQH
>TRBV5-1|TRBJ2-1|-|TRBD1
ASSWQGQGDEQF
>TRBV7-8|TRBJ2-5|-|TRBD2
ASSLAIKELAGRETQY
>TRBV28|TRBJ1-5|-|-
ASSLVYQPQH
>TRBV18|TRBJ2-7|-|TRBD1
ASSRGTGKDYEQY
>TRBV5-1|TRBJ1-1|once|-
ASSLLGVTEAF
>TRBV19|TRBJ1-1|-|TRBD1
ASSMTGGRTEAF
>TRBV3-1/TRBV3-2|TRBJ2-1|-|TRBD2
ASSPLGGLAQNEQF
>TRBV7-9|TRBJ1-5|-|-
ASSSQPTGVNQPQH
>TRBV11-3|TRBJ2-1|-|TRBD2
ASSRGREAYNEQF
>TRBV6-5|TRBJ1-5|-|-
ASTGGYSNQPQH
>TRBV9|TRBJ2-3|-|TRBD2
ASSVGTSGTDTQY
>TRBV28|TRBJ1-4|-|-
ASSLGALEKLF
>TRBV5-1|TRBJ1-1|-|TRBD1
ASSHKRDSNTEAF
>TRBV30|TRBJ2-5|-|-
AGVRGQETQY
>TRBV28|TRBJ2-3|-|-
ASSLWLREQDTQY
>TRBV5-6|TRBJ1-4|-|TRBD1
ASSLGTGNEKLF
>TRBV28|TRBJ2-2|-|-
ASSPLVGDVSGELF
>TRBV7-6|TRBJ2-1|-|-
ASSLVSRYNEQF
>TRBV12-3/TRBV12-4|TRBJ2-1|-|-
ASSLITDEQF
>TRBV9|TRBJ2-1|-|TRBD2
ASSVGLAGRYNEQF
>TRBV10-3|TRBJ1-6|-|-
AISERGQGESPLH
>TRBV30|TRBJ2-1|-|TRBD2
AWVPSGRANEQF
>TRBV15|TRBJ1-3|once|-
ATSRDRSGNTIY
>TRBV7-2|TRBJ2-7|-|TRBD1
ASSLTGDSYEQY
>TRBV5-1|TRBJ1-2|-|-
ASSPLVQDYGYT
>TRBV7-9|TRBJ1-2|-|-
ASSQKGVGMLGYT
>TRBV19|TRBJ2-1|-|-
ASSNSRLYNNEQF
>TRBV13|TRBJ1-1|-|-
ASSLQGVMNTEAF
>TRBV27|TRBJ1-3|-|-
ASSFRTGNTIY
>TRBV12-3/TRBV12-4|TRBJ1-5|once|-
ASSLQGNQPQH
>TRBV29-1|TRBJ1-3|-|-
SVTSETLGNTIY
>TRBV10-2|TRBJ2-5|-|TRBD1
ASSLLRDRKETQY
>TRBV10-3|TRBJ2-2|-|-
AISDQGDTGELF
>TRBV12-3/TRBV12-4|TRBJ2-1|-|-
ASSLVGVGEQF
>TRBV3-1/TRBV3-2|TRBJ2-2|-|-
ASSPVKGGELF
>TRBV5-1|TRBJ2-3|-|TRBD2
ASSSLAGSTDTQY
>TRBV16|TRBJ2-7|-|-
ASSQGRQADEQY
>TRBV5-1|TRBJ2-3|-|TRBD2
ASSFGVLAPDTQY
>TRBV7-3|TRBJ2-5|-|-
ASSPDGVQETQY